Shown below are 16 T cell receptor beta chains from a single sample sequenced in a study of blood T cell repertoires in COVID-19. Generated by immunoSEQ multiplex PCR, the TCRdb table keeps only in-frame clones and is missing some. The data show some 390,000 clones, about 87% seen once. Sequenced sample: peripheral blood. The origin of the receptors is a human donor in a cohort sampled during active COVID-19.

This clone was counted only a few times. This chain uses TRBV7-2 with TRBJ1-5; D is possibly TRBD1 (5 bases). Germline V gives CDR1 SGHTA, CDR2 FQGNSA. Trimming removed 3 bases from V and 0 bases from J, with 15 bases in between. The CDR3 consists of 17 residues. The DNA for the CDR3 is TGTGCCAGCAGCTTCGATTCAGGGCGTTATAGCAATCAGCCCCAGCATTTT. Protein sequence: CASSFDSGRYSNQPQHF.

This chain uses TRBV11-2 with TRBJ2-1; D gene ambiguous. The ends were cut back, 3 bases at V and 5 bases at J, with 11 bases in the middle. The CDR3 runs to 14 residues. Germline CDR1 SGHAT, CDR2 FQNNGV. CDR3 sequence (DNA): TGTGCCAGCAGCTTCGAGATAGTGGACAATGAGCAGTTCTTC. It translates to CASSFEIVDNEQFF.

The V gene is TRBV5-1, the J gene TRBJ1-2; TRBD1 might be the D (5 bases). This CDR3 comprises 15 residues. Germline V gene sequence: CDR1 SGHRS, CDR2 YFSETQ. V was cut by 0 bases and J by 2 bases, with 11 bases left in between. This chain's CDR3 is CASSLGGGINYGYTF. The CDR3 DNA reads TGCGCCAGCAGCTTGGGCGGGGGGATCAACTATGGCTACACCTTC.

The chain links TRBV5-5 to TRBJ1-2; 9 nucleotides align to TRBD1. Germline assignment: CDR1 SGHKS and CDR2 YYEKEE (reference sequence). Trimming removed 3 bases from V and 4 bases from J; junction bases left unmatched: 10. The CDR3 is 16 residues long. This chain's CDR3 is CASSSRTGAETYGYTF. CDR3 nucleotides: TGTGCCAGCAGCTCACGGACAGGGGCTGAGACCTATGGCTACACCTTC.

The J gene is TRBJ1-5, the V gene TRBV28; a weak D match, TRBD1 (6 bases). Germline CDR1 and CDR2: MDHEN and SYDVKM. The CDR3 covers 14 residues. V was pared by 3 bases and J by 6 bases, with 12 bases between. CDR3 coding DNA: TGTGCCAGCAGTTTCCTCGGGGGGCTTCAGCCCCAGCATTTT. Amino acids: CASSFLGGLQPQHF. The whole variable domain, filled in from reference TRBV28 and TRBJ1-5, reads DVKVTQSSRYLVKRTGEKVFLECVQDMDHENMFWYRQDPGLGLRLIYFSYDVKMKEKGDIPEGYSVSREKKERFSLILESASTNQTSMYLCASSFLGGLQPQHFGDGTRLSIL.

The chain couples TRBV2 to TRBJ1-2; TRBD1 matches at 9 bases. Trimming took 6 bases from V and 3 from J; bases not matched to a gene: 5. The CDR3 extends over 14 amino acids. Germline CDR1 and CDR2: SNHLY and FYNNEI. CDR3 coding DNA: TGTGCCAGCAGCCCACAGGGGGCGGACTATGGCTACACCTTC. Amino acids: CASSPQGADYGYTF.

This clone was counted a single time. V is TRBV14 and J is TRBJ2-1; D is perhaps TRBD2 (7 bases). The CDR3 spans 15 residues. The V end was cut by 4 bases, the J end by 8 bases, with 18 bases between. Germline CDR1 reads SGHDN; CDR2 reads FVKESK. The CDR3 loop is CASSRTRGGNDEQFF. CDR3 DNA sequence: TGTGCCAGCAGCCGGACAAGGGGGGGGAACGATGAGCAGTTCTTC.

The chain couples TRBV21-1 to TRBJ2-7; the DNA was not used to check the table's D call, TRBD1. TRBV21-1 is flagged as a pseudogene. CDR3 length: 14 amino acids. The CDR3 loop is CASSIQPISYEQYF. The CDR3 bases are TGTGCCAGCAGCATACAGCCGATATCCTACGAGCAGTACTTC.

This chain connects TRBV5-1 to TRBJ1-4; D uncertain. Trimming pared 0 bases from V and 7 bases from J, leaving 10 bases between. This CDR3 region has 14 residues. Looked up from germline, CDR1 is SGHRS and CDR2 is YFSETQ. This CDR3 is CASSLDSRSEKLFF. The CDR3 nucleotides read TGCGCCAGCAGCTTGGATAGCCGATCTGAAAAACTGTTTTTT.

This sequence joins TRBV9 and TRBJ2-5; 11 bases align to TRBD2. This CDR3 region has 17 residues. Germline values: CDR1 SGDLS, CDR2 YYNGEE. Trimming cost V 3 bases and J 5 bases; bases outside gene matches: 12. The CDR3 nucleotides read TGTGCCAGCAGCGCGGGTAGCGGGGGGGCTGTCGGTGAGACCCAGTACTTC. It specifies CASSAGSGGAVGETQYF.

This CDR3 is CSAERQLDYGYTF. The CDR3 region has the DNA TGCAGCGCCGAACGACAGTTGGACTATGGCTACACCTTC. The rearrangement uses TRBV29-1 and TRBJ1-2; TRBD1 is a possible D gene (5 bases). V dropped 7 bases and J dropped 3 bases, with 15 bases sitting between them. This CDR3 region has 13 residues. Germline V gene sequence: CDR1 SQVTM, CDR2 ANQGSEA.

This clone has only a few counts. V usage is TRBV10-3 and J usage is TRBJ1-3, with TRBD1 identical over 8 bases. Germline trimming cut 11 bases from V and 3 bases from J; bases unmatched to any gene: 15. Looked up from germline, CDR1 is ENHRY and CDR2 is SYGVKD. The CDR3 extends over 16 amino acids. The CDR3 DNA follows: TGTGCCTCGAGGCGGTGGACAGGGATGAGTGGAAACACCATATATTTT. Its protein is CASRRWTGMSGNTIYF.

This clone was detected only once. The J gene is TRBJ1-1, the V gene TRBV19, with 9 bases fitting TRBD1. Losses at the gene ends were 6 bases for V and 1 base for J; bases not matched to a gene: 9. This CDR3 is built from 16 residues. Germline CDR1 and CDR2: LNHDA and SQIVND (reference sequence). CDR3 protein: CASRWESGQGNTEAFF. In DNA form, the CDR3 reads TGTGCCAGTAGATGGGAATCGGGACAGGGGAACACTGAAGCTTTCTTT.

This clone was observed at least ten times. This chain uses TRBV3-1 (or the pseudogene TRBV3-2) with TRBJ1-5; D unresolved. The V end was cut by 7 bases, the J end by 3 bases, with 22 bases between. The CDR3 is 17 amino acids. The germline V gene has CDR1 LGHDT and CDR2 YNNKEL (reference sequence). The chain's CDR3 is CASTSSKGGSLNQPQHF. CDR3 bases: TGTGCCAGCACCTCAAGTAAAGGCGGCAGCCTCAATCAGCCCCAGCATTTT.

The chain has TRBV30 and TRBJ1-5, with TRBD1 as a possible D gene (6 bases). The CDR3 length is 13 residues. Germline CDR1 GTSNPN, CDR2 SVGIG (reference sequence). The V and J ends lost 1 base and 5 bases respectively, with 9 bases between them. The CDR3 DNA sequence: TGTGCCTGGAGTGCACGGACAGATCAGCCCCAGCATTTT. Translated, it gives CAWSARTDQPQHF.

This clone has just one count. V usage is TRBV28 and J usage is TRBJ1-6; TRBD1 aligns across 8 bases. Germline lookup yields CDR1 MDHEN and CDR2 SYDVKM. CDR3 length: 16 residues. V dropped 4 bases and J dropped 11; count of bases not matched to a gene: 13. The CDR3 loop reads CASSSARTGMSAPLHF. CDR3 sequence (DNA): TGTGCCAGCAGTTCAGCAAGGACAGGGATGTCAGCACCCCTCCACTTT.